A single sample is the source of the 23 T cell receptor beta chains below, sequenced in a study of T-cell reconstitution after alpha-beta-depleted transplantation in children. Unique molecular identifiers were incorporated into the prepared TCRbeta library. TCRdb ran MiXCR on the PCR reads and lists one entry per CDR3 protein. The table includes 580,000 or so distinct CDR3 sequences, under 25% detected once. Sequences were derived from PBMCs, mostly from graft donor cells, sampled 360 days after TCRalphabeta/CD19-depleted stem cell transplant. The receptors shown here come from a boy younger than two who had a stem cell transplant for acute myeloid leukemia, so the T cells may come from the graft donor.

This clonotype was picked up many times. The DNA of the CDR3 is TGTGCCAGCAGTTCCTATTGGGACAGGGAATACGAGCAGTACTTC. Amino acid sequence: CASSSYWDREYEQYF. V gene TRBV12-3 or TRBV12-4 combines with J gene TRBJ2-7; TRBD1 aligns across 9 bases. Germline trimming cut 4 bases from V and 4 bases from J; bases unmatched to any gene: 8. This CDR3 region has 15 residues.

This clonotype was detected ten times or more. This rearrangement joins TRBV5-1 to TRBJ2-5, with unresolved D. The CDR3 totals 14 residues. With 0 bases removed from V and 5 bases from J, the gap between germline ends came to 11 bases. CDR1 is SGHRS, CDR2 YFSETQ, per germline. CDR3 amino acids: CASSLAVAEETQYF. DNA of the CDR3: TGCGCCAGCAGCTTGGCCGTCGCTGAGGAGACCCAGTACTTC.

This clonotype has a count of ten or more. The chain links TRBV12-3 or TRBV12-4 to TRBJ2-3; 7 bases agree with TRBD2. J gave up 2 bases and V 5 bases, and 10 bases lay outside the gene matches. The CDR3 contains 16 residues. Written as DNA, the CDR3 is TGTGCCAGCAGTCTTACCTGGACTAGTCCCACAGATACGCAGTATTTT. Protein sequence: CASSLTWTSPTDTQYF.

This clonotype was recorded at least ten times. The chain has TRBV7-2 and TRBJ2-3; 8 bases match TRBD2. This CDR3 has 16 residues. The ends lost 5 bases at V and 1 base at J; junction bases unmatched: 8. Per the germline V gene, CDR1 is SGHTA and CDR2 is FQGNSA. CDR3: CASSKMPGLGTDTQYF. The CDR3 nucleotides read TGTGCCAGCAGCAAAATGCCGGGACTAGGCACAGATACGCAGTATTTT.

The genes are TRBV7-6 and TRBJ2-5, with D possibly TRBD1 on 5 matching bases. V was cut by 3 bases and J by 1 base, with 12 bases left in between. The CDR3 is made up of 15 amino acids. Germline CDR1 and CDR2: SGHVS and FNYEAQ. DNA of the CDR3: TGTGCCAGCAGCTTTAACCAGGGATCCCAAGAGACCCAGTACTTC. Translated: CASSFNQGSQETQYF.

The chain joins TRBV11-3 to TRBJ2-1; D ambiguous. V lost 4 bases and J lost 4, with 14 bases in between. Per the germline V gene, CDR1 is SGHNT and CDR2 is YENEEA. This CDR3 spans 15 amino acids. The CDR3 region has the DNA TGTGCCAGCAGCTCCCGGGTCGCTACATACAATGAGCAGTTCTTC. It is translated as CASSSRVATYNEQFF.

This clonotype was picked up a small number of times. The rearrangement uses TRBV20-1 and TRBJ2-5; 7 bases line up with TRBD1. Germline assignment: CDR1 DFQATT and CDR2 SNEGSKA (reference sequence). This CDR3 is built from 12 residues. The trim removed 6 bases at V and 6 bases at J, leaving 7 bases unmatched. The CDR3 DNA reads TGCAGTGCCCCAGACAGGGCTAAGACCCAGTACTTC. Its translation is CSAPDRAKTQYF.

The chain links TRBV20-1 to TRBJ2-1; D is tentatively TRBD1 or TRBD2 (5 bases each). Trimming left V 5 bases short and J 4 bases short, with 9 bases between. Germline assignment: CDR1 DFQATT and CDR2 SNEGSKA (reference sequence). The CDR3 is made up of 12 amino acids. The CDR3 DNA sequence: TGCAGTGCTCCCGGGGCGTACAATGAGCAGTTCTTC. It codes for CSAPGAYNEQFF.

At least ten counts were recorded for this clonotype. This chain uses TRBV28 with TRBJ2-2; tentative D call: TRBD2 (6 bases). Germline CDR1 MDHEN, CDR2 SYDVKM. This CDR3 is 15 amino acids long. Trimming took off 6 bases at V and 9 bases at J, with 20 bases between the two ends. CDR3 protein: CASRGRQPLGRELFF. CDR3 DNA: TGTGCCAGCAGAGGGAGGCAGCCCCTCGGCCGGGAGCTGTTTTTT.

This chain joins TRBV5-6 and TRBJ2-5, with TRBD2 identical over 11 bases. The junction had 3 bases not matched to a gene; V was cut back by 0 bases and J by 2 bases. This CDR3 has 16 residues. From germline, CDR1 is SGHDT and CDR2 YYEEEE. As DNA, the CDR3 is TGTGCCAGCAGCTTGGCAGCTAGCGGGGGGCAAGAGACCCAGTACTTC. Amino acid sequence: CASSLAASGGQETQYF.

This clonotype is a singleton in its sample. The rearrangement uses TRBV29-1 and TRBJ2-3; D gene unclear. The CDR3 has 12 amino acids. V was shortened by 8 bases and J by 2 bases, with 11 bases between the two germline ends. Germline-derived CDR1 and CDR2 are SQVTM and ANQGSEA. CDR3: CSLRGDTDTQYF. As DNA, the CDR3 is TGCAGCCTGCGAGGTGACACAGATACGCAGTATTTT.

This clonotype came up a few times. This chain links TRBV18 with TRBJ2-4, with D perhaps matching TRBD1 (6 bases). The V and J ends lost 3 bases and 3 bases respectively, with 15 bases between them. Germline CDR1 and CDR2: KGHSH and LQKENI. The CDR3 extends over 16 amino acids. The CDR3 coding sequence is TGTGCCAGCTCACCTATGGCAGGGGCCGACAAAAACATTCAGTACTTC. It yields the protein CASSPMAGADKNIQYF.

This clonotype has ten or more counts. V usage is TRBV29-1 and J usage is TRBJ2-5; 11 nucleotides match TRBD1. The J segment lost 3 bases and the V segment lost 5 bases, leaving 5 bases of the junction unmatched. This CDR3 has 14 residues. Germline V lookup: CDR1 SQVTM, CDR2 ANQGSEA. CDR3 region: CSVPWTGGEETQYF. The CDR3 DNA sequence: TGCAGCGTTCCCTGGACAGGGGGCGAAGAGACCCAGTACTTC.

This clonotype appeared many times. The chain is built from TRBV29-1 and TRBJ1-1; no clear D. The CDR3 contains 15 residues. V lost 7 bases to trimming and J lost 1 base, with 19 bases between them. CDR1 SQVTM and CDR2 ANQGSEA come from the germline V gene. CDR3 sequence: CSAEPHLTTNTEAFF. CDR3 nucleotides: TGCAGCGCCGAACCTCACTTGACAACGAACACTGAAGCTTTCTTT.

This clonotype was observed a few times. The rearrangement joins TRBV20-1 to TRBJ1-2; D gene unclear. V was pared by 3 bases and J by 3 bases, with 17 bases between. This CDR3 contains 15 residues. Looked up from germline, CDR1 is DFQATT and CDR2 is SNEGSKA (reference sequence). The CDR3 spells CSARPGGLVDYGYTF. CDR3 in DNA: TGCAGTGCTAGGCCCGGAGGCCTGGTAGACTATGGCTACACCTTC.

V usage is TRBV7-9 and J usage is TRBJ2-5, with a tentative D call TRBD1 (6 bases). Germline V gives CDR1 SEHNR, CDR2 FQNEAQ (reference sequence). This CDR3 spans 14 amino acids. Trimming stripped 5 bases from V and 3 bases from J, with 13 bases between. The CDR3 coding sequence is TGTGCCAGCAGCCTATGGGACATAGAAGAGACCCAGTACTTC. It is translated as CASSLWDIEETQYF.

This chain joins TRBV5-1 and TRBJ2-7; D may be TRBD1 (6 bases). CDR3 length: 14 residues. With 4 bases removed from V and 0 bases from J, the gap between germline ends came to 11 bases. CDR1 and CDR2 from the germline V gene are SGHRS and YFSETQ. In DNA form, the CDR3 reads TGCGCCAGCAGCCCGGACAGCCCCTCCTACGAGCAGTACGTC. Translated, it gives CASSPDSPSYEQYV.

The chain is built from TRBV9 and TRBJ2-1, with 7 nucleotides matching TRBD2. The V segment lost 3 bases and the J segment 7 bases; nucleotides outside the gene matches: 10. Germline V gene lookup returns CDR1 SGDLS and CDR2 YYNGEE. The CDR3 is made up of 15 amino acids. The CDR3 spells CASSATSVRENEQFF. CDR3 in DNA: TGTGCCAGCAGCGCCACTAGCGTTAGAGAAAATGAGCAGTTCTTC.

This clonotype has just a few counts. The V call is TRBV5-1, the J call TRBJ1-1, with 8 nucleotides matching TRBD1. The junction had 13 bases not matched to a gene; V was cut back by 4 bases and J by 5 bases. Germline V gene sequence: CDR1 SGHRS, CDR2 YFSETQ. The CDR3 is 16 residues long. CDR3 region: CASSPDLTGVGTEAFF. Written as DNA, the CDR3 is TGCGCCAGCAGCCCTGATCTGACAGGGGTTGGTACTGAAGCTTTCTTT.

Ten or more counts support this clonotype. The chain combines TRBV20-1 with TRBJ2-3; D remains unclear. The CDR3 sequence is 14 residues long. Germline assignment: CDR1 DFQATT and CDR2 SNEGSKA (reference sequence). CDR3 sequence: CSATVGGRTDTQYF. In nucleotides, the CDR3 is TGCAGCGCCACTGTTGGTGGCCGCACAGATACGCAGTATTTT.

Ten or more counts support this clonotype. The chain carries TRBV28 and TRBJ1-2; no firm D call. The CDR3 loop spans 13 amino acids. Germline V CDR1 and CDR2: MDHEN, SYDVKM. V was shortened by 6 bases and J by 4 bases, with 12 bases between the two germline ends. CDR3 DNA: TGTGCCAGCAGCCCCCCCTCGGCCTATGGCTACACCTTC. This translates into CASSPPSAYGYTF.

The V and J genes are TRBV4-2 and TRBJ2-2; D unresolved. Trimming took 1 base from V and 5 from J, leaving 11 bases between them. CDR3 size: 15 residues. Germline values: CDR1 LGHNA, CDR2 YNFKEQ. CDR3 sequence (DNA): TGTGCCAGCAGCCAAGCTGAGGCGGAAACCGGGGAGCTGTTTTTT. Translated, it gives CASSQAEAETGELFF.

This clonotype occurred a few times. The V gene is TRBV20-1, the J gene TRBJ1-1; perhaps TRBD1 as D (5 bases). Germline loops: CDR1 DFQATT, CDR2 SNEGSKA (reference sequence). The CDR3 length is 13 residues. Trimming left V 2 bases short and J 3 bases short, with 10 bases between. CDR3 in amino acids: CSARRGTDTEAFF. The DNA of the CDR3 is TGCAGTGCTAGAAGGGGAACAGACACTGAAGCTTTCTTT.